This TCR beta chain was sequenced in a study of vaccination effects on CD4 cells after COVID-19. ViraFEST used viral peptide pools to expand antigen-specific CD4+ T cells before sequencing. When 10 to 11 days of culture had elapsed, CD4+ T cells were isolated. SARS-CoV-2 infection was confirmed by PCR in the person between March and December 2020. CDR1 and CDR2 from the germline V gene are SQVTM and ANQGSEA. The CDR3 totals 12 residues. Trimming pared 4 bases from V and 6 bases from J, leaving 12 bases between. Assay used: immunoSEQ multiplex PCR; TCRdb lists only in-frame clones, some missing. The sample consists of around 30,000 clones, 75% to 80% of them appearing once. This clone is a singleton in its sample. Its antigen is not known.

The sample in question was CD4+ T cells from PBMCs cultured with HCoV-NL63 spike peptides, obtained before COVID-19 vaccination. The chain couples TRBV29-1 to TRBJ1-1; tentative D call: TRBD1 (5 bases). This TCR was sampled from a human donor who had a prior SARS-CoV-2 infection. The CDR3 region has the DNA TGCAGCGTTGTTTTTGCGACAGCTGAAGCTTTCTTT. It translates to CSVVFATAEAFF.